These T cell receptor beta chains were read from a single sample in a study of shared clonotypes between healthy human individuals. Here immunoSEQ multiplex PCR was the method, and the copy in TCRdb shows in-frame clones only, minus some. The sample has hundreds of thousands of clones, around three quarters seen once. The sequenced sample consisted of PBMCs. These receptors were obtained from a middle-aged woman in good health. Some clones in this sample may be carry-over from other donors' samples. CDR3s include the opening cysteine and the closing phenylalanine or tryptophan. D genes are given only for firm matches. For some rows the clone size is stated as once, few or many, or as a class when expanded; others skip it.

TRBJ1-1 TRBV29-1 once . CSVEGSLGGVTFF TGCAGCGTTGAAGGGTCATTAGGGGGAGTGACTTTCTTT
TRBJ2-3 TRBV7-3 . TRBD2 CASSRTSSGSSSTDTQYF TGTGCCAGCAGCCGTACCTCTAGCGGGAGCTCCTCCACAGATACGCAGTATTTT
TRBJ2-7 TRBV15 . TRBD2 CATRASGTYEQYF TGTGCCACCAGGGCTAGCGGGACCTACGAGCAGTACTTC
TRBJ1-6 TRBV30 . . CAWGRVHSPLHF TGTGCCTGGGGTCGGGTGCATTCACCCCTCCACTTT
TRBJ1-1 TRBV28 . TRBD1 CAGSSGTGINTEAFF TGTGCCGGCTCCTCCGGGACAGGGATCAACACTGAAGCTTTCTTT
TRBJ2-7 TRBV30 . . CAWSWTQYEQYF TGTGCCTGGAGTTGGACCCAATACGAGCAGTACTTC
TRBJ1-3 TRBV11-2 . . CASSSDPYRTSGNTIYF TGTGCCAGCAGCTCGGATCCTTACAGAACTTCTGGAAACACCATATATTTT
TRBJ2-3 TRBV6-1 few . CASSDPSGTDTQYF TGTGCCAGCAGTGACCCTAGCGGCACAGATACGCAGTATTTT
TRBJ2-7 TRBV30 . . CAWSVGTYEQYF TGTGCCTGGAGTGTGGGAACCTACGAGCAGTACTTC
TRBJ2-3 TRBV21-1 . . CASSKERTSGPSTDTQYF TGTGCCAGCAGCAAAGAAAGGACTAGCGGGCCTAGCACAGATACGCAGTATTTT
TRBJ2-2 TRBV18 . TRBD1 CASSPGQGANGELFF TGTGCCAGCTCACCGGGACAGGGGGCGAACGGGGAGCTGTTTTTT
TRBJ1-3 TRBV27 . . CASSFDPGNTIYF TGTGCCAGCAGTTTCGATCCTGGAAACACCATATATTTT
TRBJ2-2 TRBV5-4 . . CASSKPSGNTGELFF TGTGCCAGCAGCAAGCCATCAGGGAACACCGGGGAGCTGTTTTTT
TRBJ2-2 TRBV5-6 . . CASSSRKDKYTGELFF TGTGCCAGCAGCTCCCGGAAGGACAAATACACCGGGGAGCTGTTTTTT
TRBJ2-1 TRBV6-5 . TRBD2 CASSSARLAGYNEQFF TGTGCCAGCAGTTCCGCTCGACTAGCGGGCTACAATGAGCAGTTCTTC
TRBJ1-4 TRBV5-1 many . CASSSSGGVGEKLFF TGCGCCAGCAGCTCCTCTGGGGGGGTCGGTGAAAAACTGTTTTTT
TRBJ2-5 TRBV5-1 . TRBD1 CASSDLQGAGGPSQYF TGCGCCAGCAGCGACCTACAGGGGGCGGGTGGGCCCTCCCAGTACTTC
TRBJ2-1 TRBV10-3 . TRBD2 CAIGGRANEQFF TGTGCCATCGGCGGGAGGGCGAATGAGCAGTTCTTC
TRBJ2-1 TRBV29-1 once TRBD2 CSEEDLAGGKDEQFF TGCAGCGAAGAGGACCTAGCGGGAGGTAAAGATGAGCAGTTCTTC
TRBJ2-7 TRBV19 . . CASSATVPSYEQYF TGTGCCAGTAGTGCGACAGTCCCGTCCTACGAGCAGTACTTC
TRBJ2-2 TRBV18 . . CASSRGEGTGELFF TGTGCCAGCTCAAGGGGGGAAGGCACCGGGGAGCTGTTTTTT
TRBJ2-5 TRBV9 . . CASSVGGLQETQYF TGTGCCAGCAGCGTAGGGGGACTCCAAGAGACCCAGTACTTC
TRBJ2-2 TRBV6-4 . . CASSEYPSSTGELFF TGTGCCAGCAGTGAATACCCTAGCAGCACCGGGGAGCTGTTTTTT
TRBJ1-3 TRBV7-8 . . CASTLSRVPSGNTIYF TGTGCCAGCACCCTTAGTCGGGTCCCATCTGGAAACACCATATATTTT
TRBJ1-4 TRBV28 . . CASSLEGTLGEKLFF TGTGCCAGCAGTTTGGAGGGGACCCTGGGCGAAAAACTGTTTTTT
TRBJ2-7 TRBV5-4 . . CASSSTGLRPTYEQYF TGTGCCAGCAGCAGTACAGGGTTACGCCCAACCTACGAGCAGTACTTC
TRBJ1-2 TRBV10-3 once . CAITDSNYGYTF TGTGCCATCACCGACAGTAACTATGGCTACACCTTC
TRBJ2-7 TRBV6-1 . TRBD1 CASSETGLSYEQYF TGTGCCAGCAGTGAGACAGGGCTCTCCTACGAGCAGTACTTC
TRBJ2-2 TRBV6-1 many . CASSSEGSLGELFF TGTGCCAGCAGTTCTGAGGGGAGTTTGGGGGAGCTGTTTTTT
TRBJ2-5 TRBV19 . . CASSRNKEAQYF TGTGCCAGTAGTAGAAACAAGGAGGCCCAGTACTTC
TRBJ1-1 TRBV5-1 once . CASSLDSGQFEAFF TGCGCCAGCAGCTTGGATTCTGGACAGTTTGAAGCTTTCTTT
TRBJ2-5 TRBV7-6 few TRBD2 CASSSGLAGAQGGETQYF TGTGCCAGCAGCTCGGGACTAGCGGGAGCCCAAGGAGGAGAGACCCAGTACTTC
TRBJ2-3 TRBV6-6 . . CASSFWTDSTDTQYF TGTGCCAGCAGTTTCTGGACTGATAGCACAGATACGCAGTATTTT
TRBJ2-1 TRBV7-2 . . CASSLAQANGADEQFF TGTGCCAGCAGCTTAGCGCAGGCTAACGGGGCAGATGAGCAGTTCTTC
TRBJ2-2 TRBV2 . . CASRQRTGELFF TGTGCCAGCCGACAGAGAACCGGGGAGCTGTTTTTT
TRBJ2-7 TRBV28 . TRBD2 CASSFLGLAGGAYEQYF TGTGCCAGCAGTTTCCTGGGACTAGCGGGGGGGGCCTACGAGCAGTACTTC
TRBJ2-2 TRBV27 . TRBD2 CASKMTPALAGYTGELFF TGTGCCAGCAAAATGACTCCTGCATTAGCGGGGTACACCGGGGAGCTGTTTTTT
TRBJ2-7 TRBV11-2 . . CASSSKVSSGYEQYF TGTGCCAGCAGCTCCAAAGTGTCGAGCGGCTACGAGCAGTACTTC
TRBJ2-7 TRBV7-9 . . CASSRTGYEQYF TGTGCCAGCAGCCGGACGGGCTACGAGCAGTACTTC
TRBJ1-2 TRBV30 once . CAWSQGRDYGYTF TGTGCCTGGAGTCAAGGTCGGGACTATGGCTACACCTTC
TRBJ2-7 TRBV2 . . CAGRGPTYEQYF TGTGCCGGCAGGGGACCGACCTACGAGCAGTACTTC
TRBJ2-1 TRBV15 . TRBD1 CATSRDRGQGYNEQFF TGTGCCACCAGCAGAGATAGGGGGCAAGGTTACAATGAGCAGTTCTTC
TRBJ2-2 TRBV4-1 few TRBD1 CASSHLIRTGLSTGELFF TGCGCCAGCAGCCACCTAATCCGGACAGGGTTGAGCACCGGGGAGCTGTTTTTT
TRBJ2-7 TRBV6-5 few TRBD2 CASSYREVGREQYF TGTGCCAGCAGTTACCGGGAGGTAGGGCGCGAGCAGTACTTC
TRBJ2-7 TRBV18 once TRBD2 CASSPGILAGATYEQYF TGTGCCAGCTCACCAGGGATACTAGCGGGAGCCACCTACGAGCAGTACTTC
TRBJ1-4 TRBV19 once . CASSIGRGGKLFF TGTGCCAGTAGTATCGGCAGGGGTGGAAAACTGTTTTTT
TRBJ2-1 TRBV7-8 . TRBD2 CASSWTSGRDNEQFF TGTGCCAGCAGCTGGACTAGCGGGAGGGACAATGAGCAGTTCTTC
TRBJ1-4 TRBV30 once . CAWSPRGFPEKLFF TGTGCCTGGAGTCCACGGGGGTTTCCGGAAAAACTGTTTTTT
TRBJ2-3 TRBV7-2 once TRBD2 CASSVDPGTSGRGTQYF TGTGCCAGCAGCGTAGACCCCGGGACTAGCGGGAGAGGTACGCAGTATTTT
TRBJ1-3 TRBV4-1 few . CASSRLGTGNTIYF TGCGCCAGCAGCCGCCTAGGTACTGGAAACACCATATATTTT